The rows below give T cell receptor beta chains drawn from one sample of a study of T cell responses to AZD1222 COVID-19 vaccine. Some clones are missing from TCRdb's copy, which holds only in-frame ones; the method was immunoSEQ multiplex PCR. The sample carries 100,000 to 140,000 clones, about 90% recorded once. The sequences come from peripheral blood, collected 28 days after the second AZD1222 dose. The source of these receptors is an adult who received the AZD1222 COVID-19 vaccine. The CDR3 runs from the conserved cysteine through the conserved F or W. D genes are given only for firm matches. Not all rows give a size; the values are once, few, many and, for expanded clones, a class.

D gene	V gene	J gene	CDR3 length	clone size	CDR3 DNA	CDR3 protein
.	TRBV19	TRBJ1-3	16	.	TGTGCCAGTAGTATCGGCGTTTCGATCTTCGGAAACACCATATATTTT	CASSIGVSIFGNTIYF
TRBD1	TRBV28	TRBJ2-2	20	.	TGTGCCAGCAGTTCCTATAGCCCCTCGACAGGGGGCTACGACACCGGGGAGCTGTTTTTT	CASSSYSPSTGGYDTGELFF
.	TRBV15	TRBJ2-7	14	.	TGTGCCACCAGCAGAGATTCGGCCAGCCAGGAGCAGTACTTC	CATSRDSASQEQYF
TRBD1	TRBV2	TRBJ1-2	13	.	TGTGCCAGCAGCCCCGACAGGGCGAGCGGCTACACCTTC	CASSPDRASGYTF
.	TRBV4-3	TRBJ2-7	14	.	TGCGCCAGCAGCCAAGACAGGACCTCCTACGAGCAGTACTTC	CASSQDRTSYEQYF
.	TRBV15	TRBJ1-1	15	.	TGTGCCACCAGCACGCGACAGATATCGAACACTGAAGCTTTCTTT	CATSTRQISNTEAFF
.	TRBV3-1/TRBV3-2	TRBJ2-1	14	.	TGTGCCAGCAGCCAAGGGTACGGGAGCGTTGAGCAGTTCTTC	CASSQGYGSVEQFF
.	TRBV5-6	TRBJ1-2	14	.	TGTGCCAGCAGTCCCGGTTGGGCTAACTATGGCTACACCTTC	CASSPGWANYGYTF
.	TRBV29-1	TRBJ2-5	10	.	TGCAGCGCGCGCCAAGAGACCCAGTACTTC	CSARQETQYF
.	TRBV19	TRBJ1-5	13	.	TGTGCCAGTAGTGAAAGAGGGGATCAGCCCCAGCATTTT	CASSERGDQPQHF
.	TRBV20-1	TRBJ2-3	11	.	TGCAGTGCTAGAGGGGGTTATACGCAGTATTTT	CSARGGYTQYF
.	TRBV6-6	TRBJ2-7	14	.	TGTGCCAGCAGCCCACAGGGATCCGTCAACGAGCAGTACTTC	CASSPQGSVNEQYF
.	TRBV7-9	TRBJ1-1	12	.	TGTGCCAGCAGCTATGCGAATACTGAAGCTTTCTTT	CASSYANTEAFF
.	TRBV7-9	TRBJ2-3	16	.	TGTGCCAGCAGCTTCCCTCGTAACGGGGGCACAGATACGCAGTATTTT	CASSFPRNGGTDTQYF
.	TRBV4-1	TRBJ1-1	13	.	TGCGCCAGCAGCCCCTTTGGGAACACTGAAGCTTTCTTT	CASSPFGNTEAFF
TRBD2	TRBV12-5	TRBJ2-2	16	.	TGTGCTAGTGGTTTGAGGGTAGCGGGAGAAGCCGGGGAGCTGTTTTTT	CASGLRVAGEAGELFF
.	TRBV27	TRBJ2-7	16	.	TGTGCCAGCAGTTTTAGGGCAGGGGAAACCTCCTACGAGCAGTACTTC	CASSFRAGETSYEQYF
TRBD1	TRBV27	TRBJ1-2	13	few	TGTGCCAGCAGCCCAGGGGGGGGCTATGGCTACACCTTC	CASSPGGGYGYTF
.	TRBV29-1	TRBJ2-7	13	.	TGCAGCGTTGAATTCGGTAGTACCTACGAGCAGTACTTC	CSVEFGSTYEQYF
TRBD1	TRBV6-5	TRBJ1-5	13	.	TGTGCCAGCAGTCACGACAGGGATCAGCCCCAGCATTTT	CASSHDRDQPQHF
.	TRBV6-5	TRBJ2-3	15	.	TGTGCCAGCAGAGATTACTACAGACAGCCAGATACGCAGTATTTT	CASRDYYRQPDTQYF
.	TRBV7-8	TRBJ1-1	20	once	TGTGCCAGCAGCTCCTCCCAGGGGTATACGGTGGACAGAGTGAACACTGAAGCTTTCTTT	CASSSSQGYTVDRVNTEAFF